This is a list of T cell receptor beta chains from one sample in a study of cytomegalovirus exposure and HLA in healthy donors. Sequenced by immunoSEQ multiplex PCR; TCRdb stores in-frame clones only, minus some. Of roughly 160,000 clones detected, roughly four fifths appear once; the ten largest clones hold over 8.5%. The sample consisted of PBMCs. The receptor set was obtained from a man in his fifties or sixties in good health and CMV-seropositive. Each CDR3 is given without its conserved first and last residue.

j_call	v_call	cdr3_aa
TRBJ1-5	TRBV30	AWSVGTGNQPQH
TRBJ2-3	TRBV4-2	ASSQAASGVTDTQY
TRBJ2-3	TRBV5-1	ASSLVAGGADTQY
TRBJ1-1	TRBV20-1	SAGGQMYAF
TRBJ2-5	TRBV7-3	ASSLDSTQETQY
TRBJ2-1	TRBV28	ASSSPRLAGLNEQF
TRBJ2-7	TRBV29-1	SVTGQLTYEQY
TRBJ2-7	TRBV19	ASSIKPPGLAPLEQY
TRBJ2-2	TRBV5-1	ASSQSGTGYTGELF
TRBJ2-1	TRBV7-6	ASSSGLADNEQF
TRBJ2-5	TRBV7-9	ASSPGETQY
NA	TRBV7-2	ASSLDGTGGLYEQY
TRBJ2-4	TRBV7-2	ASSLAPQKAKNIQY
TRBJ2-7	TRBV5-6	ASSLGPGYEQY
TRBJ1-1	TRBV30	AYNENTEAF
TRBJ2-3	TRBV5-1	ASKRLAGTDTQY
TRBJ2-6	TRBV18	ASSGQDPSSSGANVLT
TRBJ1-1	TRBV5-1	ASRTSQGTEAF
NA	TRBV27	ASSLRPSGGHSSYEQY
TRBJ2-1	TRBV2	ASSEGSSAYEQF
TRBJ2-7	TRBV7-3	ASSLAQGFGYEQY
TRBJ2-3	TRBV30	AWSLQRGGTDTQY
TRBJ1-4	TRBV5-6	ASSLEGIETNEKLF
TRBJ1-1	TRBV5-8	ASSLLDRVSF
TRBJ1-2	TRBV11-2	ASSTPGQPTHYGYT
TRBJ2-4	TRBV5-6	ASSDMRNIQY
TRBJ2-7	TRBV7-9	ASSLVTGGHEQY
TRBJ1-1	TRBV29-1	SVEGGQGLYTEAF
TRBJ1-2	TRBV9	ASSVAQTGGNGYT
TRBJ1-5	TRBV5-6	ASSSQGVQEPQH
TRBJ1-1	TRBV6-1	ASSEYSGNTEAF
TRBJ2-7	TRBV29-1	SVGRLAGVKGDEQY
TRBJ2-7	TRBV19	ASSMTGASDEQY
TRBJ2-7	TRBV6-1	ASSEVAGELLREQY
TRBJ1-6	TRBV19	ASREIGAAYNSPLH
TRBJ1-3	TRBV19	ASSIEGSSGNTIY
TRBJ1-6	TRBV5-1	ASSPGDSYSPLH
TRBJ2-3	TRBV15	ATSSRRGTVSPDTQY
TRBJ2-7	TRBV7-9	ASSQQGYEQY
TRBJ1-4	TRBV5-1	ASSAGGTTNEKLF
TRBJ2-5	TRBV7-2	ASSLSLAGGHETQY
TRBJ1-2	TRBV29-1	SAGGRTANYGYT
TRBJ1-2	TRBV30	AWGIPGQGLYGYT
TRBJ1-3	TRBV18	ASSPTGNTIY
TRBJ1-2	TRBV11-2	ASSLVGQSFYGYT
TRBJ2-7	TRBV2	ASSVAGSYEQY
TRBJ1-2	TRBV10-3	ATLLNAGTEYGYT
TRBJ2-7	TRBV14	ASSQRYMGQGNEQY
TRBJ1-5	TRBV28	ASSLWSQPQH
TRBJ1-1	TRBV19	ASSFREEVNTEAF
TRBJ2-7	TRBV6-6	ASKNPGTSGRYEQY
TRBJ2-7	TRBV4-1	ASSQGRAGGINEQY
TRBJ2-5	TRBV19	ASSSGVRETQY
TRBJ2-7	TRBV5-5	ASSFQLAGSYEQY
TRBJ1-4	TRBV28	ASSLAVASNEKLF
TRBJ2-7	TRBV18	ASSPPTGGDSYEQY
TRBJ1-1	TRBV7-3	ASSATGPGTEAF